The 19 T cell receptor beta chains below were found in one sample sequenced in a study of CD8 T cells in Susac syndrome (dated by TCRdb to between 2018 and 2021). Library generation was performed with the immunoSEQ multiplex PCR assay. RNA was extracted with the RNeasy kit and roughly 0.5 to 1 ug was reverse transcribed using random hexamers. TCRdb redid the processing of the public reads, applying fastp at Q25 and MiXCR, and retained in-frame beta chains. Each entry is one CDR3 protein sequence, shown with its most common DNA and genes. Across this sample there are approximately 110,000 distinct CDR3 sequences, with 90% to 96% seen only once. The ten largest account for 0.096% of the sample. The sequencing sample was made of CD4+ T cells from PBMCs. The source is a human donor in good health.

This clonotype showed up just once. The V and J genes are TRBV20-1 and TRBJ1-2; D is undetermined. Germline V lookup: CDR1 DFQATT, CDR2 SNEGSKA (reference sequence). Trimming took 6 bases from V and 2 from J, leaving 7 bases between them. This CDR3 is built from 11 residues. This chain's CDR3 is CSAPENYGYTF. The CDR3 region has the DNA TGCAGTGCCCCCGAGAACTATGGCTACACCTTC.

CDR3 residues: CASSLRTGDEQYF. The CDR3 bases are TGTGCCAGCAGCCTACGAACAGGAGACGAGCAGTACTTC. The rearrangement uses TRBV28 and TRBJ2-7; tentative D call: TRBD1 (5 bases). V shed 6 bases and J shed 5 bases, with 14 bases lying between them. Germline loops: CDR1 MDHEN, CDR2 SYDVKM. CDR3 length: 13 amino acids.

V and J are TRBV13 and TRBJ2-5, with 9 nucleotides matching TRBD1. The J segment lost 1 base and the V segment lost 2 bases, leaving 5 bases of the junction unmatched. CDR1 is PRHDT and CDR2 is FYEKMQ in the germline V gene (reference sequence). This CDR3 contains 16 residues. The CDR3: CASSLRDRAIQETQYF. DNA of the CDR3: TGTGCCAGCAGCTTACGGGACAGGGCCATCCAAGAGACCCAGTACTTC.

This chain links TRBV20-1 with TRBJ1-5, with D perhaps TRBD1 (5 bases). CDR1 and CDR2 from the germline V gene are DFQATT and SNEGSKA (reference sequence). This CDR3 is built from 14 residues. V was trimmed by 1 base and J by 1 base, leaving 8 bases between them. In DNA form, the CDR3 reads TGCAGTGCTAGAGGTGGGGGAAGCAATCAGCCCCAGCATTTT. This codes for CSARGGGSNQPQHF.

The rearrangement joins TRBV3-1 to TRBJ1-1; tentative D call: TRBD1 (5 bases). The germline V and J ends were trimmed by 0 bases and 9 bases, with 14 bases remaining between them. The CDR3 totals 14 residues. Germline-derived CDR1 and CDR2 are LGHDT and YNNKEL (reference sequence). CDR3 amino acids: CASSQEGRGDQAFF. DNA of the CDR3: TGTGCCAGCAGCCAAGAAGGGAGAGGGGACCAAGCTTTCTTT.

This clonotype was detected only a few times. The chain links TRBV3-1 to TRBJ1-1, with D maybe TRBD1 (6 bases). The V and J ends lost 4 bases and 0 bases respectively, with 12 bases between them. The CDR3 contains 15 residues. Germline lookup yields CDR1 LGHDT and CDR2 YNNKEL (reference sequence). The DNA for the CDR3 is TGTGCCAGCAGCCCGCAGGGACAAATGAACACTGAAGCTTTCTTT. It encodes CASSPQGQMNTEAFF.

This sequence joins TRBV18 and TRBJ2-5; 8 bases align to TRBD1. CDR1 and CDR2 (germline): KGHSH, LQKENI. This CDR3 spans 14 amino acids. V was clipped by 3 bases and J by 4 bases; unmatched bases: 4. As DNA, the CDR3 is TGTGCCAGCTCACCCTGGGACAGGCGAGAGACCCAGTACTTC. It yields the protein CASSPWDRRETQYF.

This chain joins TRBV3-1 and TRBJ2-5; D is uncertain. V dropped 0 bases and J dropped 6 bases, with 5 bases sitting between them. CDR1 is LGHDT and CDR2 is YNNKEL in the germline V gene (reference sequence). This CDR3 comprises 12 residues. CDR3 sequence reads: CASSQEKKTQYF. CDR3 nucleotides: TGTGCCAGCAGCCAAGAGAAGAAGACCCAGTACTTC.

The chain has TRBV10-3 and TRBJ2-3; D is possibly TRBD1 or TRBD2 (5 bases each). The CDR3 consists of 10 residues. Germline lookup yields CDR1 ENHRY and CDR2 SYGVKD. The V gene lost 8 bases and the J gene lost 8 bases, with 8 bases spanning the gap. DNA of the CDR3: TGTGCCATCGGTGGGGGTACGCAGTATTTT. Its translation is CAIGGGTQYF.

The chain has TRBV6-6 and TRBJ2-2, with D unresolved. Germline assignment: CDR1 MNHNY and CDR2 SVGAGI (reference sequence). The length of the CDR3 is 13 residues. V lost 2 bases and J 6 bases, leaving 7 bases between the germline ends. This CDR3 is CASSYAFPGELFF. For the CDR3, the DNA is TGTGCCAGCAGTTACGCCTTCCCCGGGGAGCTGTTTTTT.

The chain employs TRBV6-5 and TRBJ1-2; D is undetermined. V dropped 0 bases and J dropped 4 bases, with 18 bases sitting between them. The CDR3 loop spans 17 amino acids. Germline-derived CDR1 and CDR2 are MNHEY and SVGAGI. The CDR3 DNA follows: TGTGCCAGCAGTTACTCGGCAGAGACTCGGATAGGCTATGGCTACACCTTC. Encoded protein: CASSYSAETRIGYGYTF.

V usage is TRBV5-1 and J usage is TRBJ2-1; no clear D gene. This CDR3 region has 14 residues. CDR1 is SGHRS and CDR2 is YFSETQ in the germline V gene. The V and J ends lost 3 bases and 0 bases respectively, with 7 bases between them. The CDR3 DNA is TGCGCCAGCAGCTATAGTTACTCCTACAATGAGCAGTTCTTC. Encoded protein: CASSYSYSYNEQFF.

The chain links TRBV29-1 to TRBJ1-1; unclear D gene. The CDR3 consists of 15 residues. Germline CDR1 reads SQVTM; CDR2 reads ANQGSEA. Trimming took off 2 bases at V and 2 bases at J, with 15 bases between the two ends. CDR3 nucleotide sequence: TGCAGCGTTGAAAGTGACGGGGTGGAAAACACTGAAGCTTTCTTT. Translating it yields CSVESDGVENTEAFF. Based on the CDR3 plus reference TRBV29-1 and TRBJ1-1, the full variable domain is SAVISQKPSRDICQRGTSLTIQCQVDSQVTMMFWYRQQPGQSLTLIATANQGSEATYESGFVIDKFPISRPNLTFSTLTVSNMSPEDSSIYLCSVESDGVENTEAFFGQGTRLTVV.

The genes are TRBV5-1 and TRBJ2-3, with D unresolved. The CDR3 consists of 16 residues. CDR1 is SGHRS, CDR2 YFSETQ, per germline. V dropped 0 bases and J dropped 2 bases, with 13 bases sitting between them. The CDR3 protein is CASSLGATAITDTQYF. Written as DNA, the CDR3 is TGCGCCAGCAGCTTGGGGGCGACGGCGATCACAGATACGCAGTATTTT.

This chain links TRBV5-1 with TRBJ2-7, with a weak D call TRBD2 (5 bases). CDR3 length equals 13 residues. Trimming shortened V by 0 bases and J by 3 bases, and 7 bases separated the two germline ends. Germline assignment: CDR1 SGHRS and CDR2 YFSETQ. In DNA form, the CDR3 reads TGCGCCAGCAGCTTGGATGAGGGCTACGAGCAGTACTTC. Encoded protein: CASSLDEGYEQYF.

The gene calls are TRBV7-2 and TRBJ2-3; tentative D call: TRBD1 (5 bases). Germline CDR1 SGHTA, CDR2 FQGNSA. Between the trimmed V and J ends, which lost 0 bases and 2 bases, there was a span of 6 bases. The CDR3 length is 14 residues. CDR3 nucleotide sequence: TGTGCCAGCAGCTTAGCTGGGGCCACAGATACGCAGTATTTT. Its translation: CASSLAGATDTQYF.

This rearrangement joins TRBV19 to TRBJ1-6, with D perhaps TRBD1 (6 bases). Trimming pared 6 bases from V and 10 bases from J, leaving 10 bases between. This CDR3 has 12 amino acids. Germline V gene data show CDR1 as LNHDA and CDR2 as SQIVND (reference sequence). CDR3 in DNA: TGTGCCAGTAGCTCCAGGGGCTCACCCCTCCACTTT. This gives the protein CASSSRGSPLHF.

The rearrangement links TRBV29-1 to TRBJ2-1, with a tentative D call TRBD2 (6 bases). CDR3 length: 11 residues. Trimming cost V 4 bases and J 8 bases, with 9 bases left between them. Germline CDR1 is SQVTM and CDR2 is ANQGSEA. In DNA form, the CDR3 reads TGCAGCGTTGGGCGGGGTTATGAGCAGTTCTTC. Encoded protein: CSVGRGYEQFF.

V usage is TRBV29-1 and J usage is TRBJ2-7, with D unclear. The V gene's germline CDR1 is SQVTM and CDR2 ANQGSEA. This CDR3 comprises 10 residues. The germline V and J ends were trimmed by 6 bases and 2 bases, with 5 bases remaining between them. The CDR3 DNA sequence: TGCAGCGTCGCCACCTACGAGCAGTACTTC. Residues: CSVATYEQYF.